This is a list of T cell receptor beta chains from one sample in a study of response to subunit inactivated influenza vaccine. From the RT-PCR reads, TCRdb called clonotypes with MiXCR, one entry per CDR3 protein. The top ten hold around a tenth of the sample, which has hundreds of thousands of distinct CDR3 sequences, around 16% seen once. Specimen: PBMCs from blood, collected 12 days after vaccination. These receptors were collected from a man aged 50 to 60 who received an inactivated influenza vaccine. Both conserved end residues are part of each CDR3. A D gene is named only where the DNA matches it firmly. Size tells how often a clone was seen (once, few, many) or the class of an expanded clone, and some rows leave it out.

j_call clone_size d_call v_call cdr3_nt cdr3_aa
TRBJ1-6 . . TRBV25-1 TGTGCCAGCACAGGACGGGATAATTCACCCCTCCACTTT CASTGRDNSPLHF
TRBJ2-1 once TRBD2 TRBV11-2 TGTGCCAGCAGCGAGAGCGGGATCAACAATGAGCAGTTCTTC CASSESGINNEQFF
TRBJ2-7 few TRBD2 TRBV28 TGTGCCAGCAGTTTAGGGACTAGCGGGGGGGTGGTCGAGCAGTACTTC CASSLGTSGGVVEQYF
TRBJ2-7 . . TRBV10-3 TGTGCCATCAGCTCTTCTAGTGCGGGGTCCTACGAGCAGTACTTC CAISSSSAGSYEQYF
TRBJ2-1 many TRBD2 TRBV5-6 TGTGCCAGCAGCTTGATGACGAGCGGGAGCGGTGAGCAGTTCTTC CASSLMTSGSGEQFF
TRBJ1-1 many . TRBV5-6 TGTGCCAGCAGCCCTATCCGACAGGTGAACACTGAAGCTTTCTTT CASSPIRQVNTEAFF
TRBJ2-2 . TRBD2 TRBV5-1 TGCGCCAGCAGCTCGGGACTAGCGGGAGATTCAGTCACCGGGGAGCTGTTTTTT CASSSGLAGDSVTGELFF
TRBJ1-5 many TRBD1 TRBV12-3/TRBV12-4 TGTGCCAGCAGTTTATCAGGGGGCCGTAGCAATCAGCCCCAGCATTTT CASSLSGGRSNQPQHF
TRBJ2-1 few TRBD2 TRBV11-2 TGTGCCAGCAGCCCGATAGCGGGGGGGCCGGGGGAGCAGTTCTTC CASSPIAGGPGEQFF
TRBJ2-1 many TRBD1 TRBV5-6 TGTGCCAGCAGCTCGGGGACAGGGGGCAGGTCCTACAATGAGCAGTTCTTC CASSSGTGGRSYNEQFF
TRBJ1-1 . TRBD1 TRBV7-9 TGTGCCAGCAGCTCGTGGGGGACAGGGGCTTTCTTT CASSSWGTGAFF
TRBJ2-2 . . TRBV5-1 TGCGCCAGCAGATTGAGCCAGGGGATTCGGGGCACCGGGGAGCTGTTTTTT CASRLSQGIRGTGELFF
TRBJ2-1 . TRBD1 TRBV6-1 TGTGCCAGCAGACACCGGGACAGGGGAGGTAATGAGCAGTTCTTC CASRHRDRGGNEQFF
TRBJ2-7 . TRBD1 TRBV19 TGTGCCAGTAGTATTTCACAGGGGAGCTCCTACGAGCAGTACTTC CASSISQGSSYEQYF
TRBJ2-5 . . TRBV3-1 TGTGCCAGCAGCCACGAACGTGGGGCGACCCAGTACTTC CASSHERGATQYF
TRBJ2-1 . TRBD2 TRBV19 TGTGCCAGTAGTAAGAGGAGGACTAGCGGGGGGGCGGGTTATGAGCAGTTCTTC CASSKRRTSGGAGYEQFF
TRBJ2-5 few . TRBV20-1 TGCAGTGCTAGAGTGGATCGGGCAACTCCGGAGACCCAGTACTTC CSARVDRATPETQYF
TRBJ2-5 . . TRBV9 TGTGCCAGCAGCGGTCGGACTGGCAGGGCCGAGACCCAGTACTTC CASSGRTGRAETQYF
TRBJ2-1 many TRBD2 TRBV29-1 TGCAGCGTTAGACTAGCTAAAGATGAGGAGCAGTTCTTC CSVRLAKDEEQFF
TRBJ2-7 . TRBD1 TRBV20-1 TGCAGTGCTAGAGGGACAGGGCTCCCCTACGAGCAGTACTTC CSARGTGLPYEQYF
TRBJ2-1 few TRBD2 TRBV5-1 TGCGCCAGCAGCTTAGGAGCGGGGGGGATCTCCTACAATGAGCAGTTCTTC CASSLGAGGISYNEQFF
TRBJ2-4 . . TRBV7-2 TGTGCCAGCAACTCGGGGCTAGCCAAAAACATTCAGTACTTC CASNSGLAKNIQYF
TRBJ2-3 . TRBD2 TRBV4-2 TGTGCCAGCAGCCAAACCGGGACTAGCGCTAGCACAGATACGCAGTATTTT CASSQTGTSASTDTQYF
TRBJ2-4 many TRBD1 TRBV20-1 TGCAGTGCTAGACAGGGGGCTGGGGCCAAAAACATTCAGTACTTC CSARQGAGAKNIQYF
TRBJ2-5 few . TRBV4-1 TGCGCCAGCAGCCAAGATCATGAGGAGACCCAGTACTTC CASSQDHEETQYF
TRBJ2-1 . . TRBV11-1 TGTGCCAGCAGCTTAGGTGGCCCCCTGGGGAATGAGCAGTTCTTC CASSLGGPLGNEQFF
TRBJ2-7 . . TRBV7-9 TGTGCCATCACTGACACGGGACCATCCAAATCCTACGAGCAGTACTTC CAITDTGPSKSYEQYF
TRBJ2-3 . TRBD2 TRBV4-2 TGTGCCAGCAGCCAAGATTGGGGACTAGCGGGGGGGAAGGGTACGCAGTATTTT CASSQDWGLAGGKGTQYF
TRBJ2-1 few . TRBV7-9 TGTGCCAGCAGCTTATCAGAGTTGGGTGAGCAGTTCTTC CASSLSELGEQFF